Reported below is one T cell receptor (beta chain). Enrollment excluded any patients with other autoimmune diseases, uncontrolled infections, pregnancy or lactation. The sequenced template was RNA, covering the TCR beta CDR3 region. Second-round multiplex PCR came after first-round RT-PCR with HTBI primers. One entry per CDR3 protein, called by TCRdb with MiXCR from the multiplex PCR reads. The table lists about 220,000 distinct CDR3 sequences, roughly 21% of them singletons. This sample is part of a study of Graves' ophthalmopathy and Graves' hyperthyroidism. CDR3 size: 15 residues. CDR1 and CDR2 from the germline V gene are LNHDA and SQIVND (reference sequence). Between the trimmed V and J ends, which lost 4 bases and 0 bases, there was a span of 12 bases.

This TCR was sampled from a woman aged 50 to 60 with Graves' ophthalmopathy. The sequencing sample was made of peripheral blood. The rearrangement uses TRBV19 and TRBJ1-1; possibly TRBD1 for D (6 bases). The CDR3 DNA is TGTGCCAGTAGTAAAGGGGGAACGATGAACACTGAAGCTTTCTTT. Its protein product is CASSKGGTMNTEAFF.